This T cell receptor beta chain was found in a study of T cells expressing NK-cell markers. Background on the study: There were seven HCMV-seropositive donors and one seronegative donor among the eight sequenced.

Study-level points and caveats: HCMV specificity of the expanded NKG2C+ T cell clones was not established. The study found these clonotypes also leading the CD3+CD56-NKG2C+ fraction in several donors.

Germline CDR1 is MNHEY and CDR2 is SMNVEV (reference sequence). This CDR3 is 14 amino acids long. About this clonotype itself: Its target is unknown.

TCRdb re-called the 5' RACE reads, yielding one record per CDR3 amino acid sequence without DNA. The sample has about 260,000 distinct CDR3 sequences. The V and J genes are TRBV27 and TRBJ1-2; TCRdb picks TRBD1, but there is no DNA to check that call. Source material: blood T cells: a sorted CD56 or NKG2C T cell subset, CD4+ or CD8+ T cells, or bulk PBMC T cells (not recorded which). The sequence came from a woman aged 18 to 75 in good health. CDR3 region: CASSRYRVDYGYTF.